This TCR beta chain derives from a study of T cell repertoires in cytomegalovirus infection. Study context: The public TCR beta signatures pointed to both CMV infection and matching HLA type.

TCRdb re-called the reads through MiXCR, storing one row per CDR3 protein. The table has around 290,000 distinct CDR3 sequences, roughly 26% seen once; the top ten hold around 13%. V lost 1 base, J lost 0 bases, and 7 bases lay in between. This CDR3 has 13 amino acids. CDR1 is DFQATT, CDR2 SNEGSKA, per germline (reference sequence). The sample was PBMCs. This TCR was sampled from a human donor in good health (CMV status not recorded). Some clones in this sample may be carry-over from other donors' samples. The V call is TRBV20-1, the J call TRBJ2-7; D is unresolved. CDR3 amino acids: CSARVGGSYEQYF. The CDR3 nucleotides are TGCAGTGCTAGAGTGGGCGGCTCCTACGAGCAGTACTTC.